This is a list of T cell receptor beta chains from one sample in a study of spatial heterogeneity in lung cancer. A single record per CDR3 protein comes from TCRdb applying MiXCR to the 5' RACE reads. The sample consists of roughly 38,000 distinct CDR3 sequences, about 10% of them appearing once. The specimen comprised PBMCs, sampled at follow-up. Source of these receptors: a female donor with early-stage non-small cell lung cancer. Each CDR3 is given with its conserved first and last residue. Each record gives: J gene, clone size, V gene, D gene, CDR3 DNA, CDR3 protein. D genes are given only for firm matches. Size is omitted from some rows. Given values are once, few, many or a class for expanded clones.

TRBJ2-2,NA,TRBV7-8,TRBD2,TGTGCCAGCAGCCACCTTAGCGGGCGTAACACCGGGGAGCTGTTTTTT,CASSHLSGRNTGELFF
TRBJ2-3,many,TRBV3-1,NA,TGTGCCAGTAGCCCCCTTAGCGTCAGAACGCAGTATTTT,CASSPLSVRTQYF
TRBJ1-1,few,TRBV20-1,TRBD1,TGCAGTGCTAGATCTCCCGGACAGGGACCTGAAGCTTTCTTT,CSARSPGQGPEAFF
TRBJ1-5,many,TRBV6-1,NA,TGTGCCAGCAGGTCGGGTAGCAATCAGCCCCAGCATTTT,CASRSGSNQPQHF
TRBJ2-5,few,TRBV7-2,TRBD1,TGTGCCAGCAGCTTCCAGACAGGGCAGGAGACCCAGTACTTC,CASSFQTGQETQYF
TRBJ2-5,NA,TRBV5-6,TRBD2,TGTGCCAGCAGCTTGAGGACTAGAGAGACCCAGTACTTC,CASSLRTRETQYF
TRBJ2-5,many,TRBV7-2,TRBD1,TGTGCCAGCAGCTTTACGGGACAGGGGGTACAGACCCAGTACTTC,CASSFTGQGVQTQYF
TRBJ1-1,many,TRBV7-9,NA,TGTGCCAGCAGCTTAGAATCCAAGAGGAACACTGAAGCTTTCTTT,CASSLESKRNTEAFF
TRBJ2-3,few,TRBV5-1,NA,TGCGCCAGCAGCTCGCCGACTACAGGGACGGATACGCAGTATTTT,CASSSPTTGTDTQYF
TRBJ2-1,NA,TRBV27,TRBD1,TGTGCCAGCAGTCCGCGCCGGGACAGCTACAATGAGCAGTTCTTC,CASSPRRDSYNEQFF
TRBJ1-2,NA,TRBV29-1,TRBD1,TGCAGCGCCGGACAGGGATTTTATTCTGGCTACACCTTC,CSAGQGFYSGYTF
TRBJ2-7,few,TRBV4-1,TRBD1,TGCGCCAGCAGCTCCCCCGGGACAGGTACCTACGAGCAGTACTTC,CASSSPGTGTYEQYF
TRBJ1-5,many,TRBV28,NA,TGTGCCAGCAGTTCAGGAAGGAATCAGCCCCAGCATTTT,CASSSGRNQPQHF
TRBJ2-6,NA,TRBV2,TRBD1,TGTGCCAGCAGTGAAGCAGGGGGCGCTGGGGCCAACGTCCTGACTTTC,CASSEAGGAGANVLTF
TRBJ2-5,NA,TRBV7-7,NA,TGTGCTAGCAGCTTAGGGGCGGCAGGGGCAGCGGAGACCCAGTACTTC,CASSLGAAGAAETQYF
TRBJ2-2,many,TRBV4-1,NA,TGCGCCAGCAGCCAAGTGGTTGGTGTGGGGCGCGACACCGGGGAGCTGTTTTTT,CASSQVVGVGRDTGELFF
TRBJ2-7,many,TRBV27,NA,TGTGCCAGCAGTTTCCAGGGTAGCTCCTACGAGCAGTACTTC,CASSFQGSSYEQYF
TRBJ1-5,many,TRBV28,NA,TGTGCCAGCAGTTTCCAGGAGGGGGACAATCAGCCCCAGCATTTT,CASSFQEGDNQPQHF
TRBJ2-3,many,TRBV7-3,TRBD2,TGTGCCAGCAGCTTAACGGCACTAGCGGGAGTCACAGATACGCAGTATTTT,CASSLTALAGVTDTQYF
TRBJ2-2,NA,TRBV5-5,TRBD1,TGTGCCAGCAGCAGCGGACAGGGCAGAACGAACACCGGGGAGCTGTTTTTT,CASSSGQGRTNTGELFF
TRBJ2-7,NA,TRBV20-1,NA,TGCAGTGCTAGAGATCGGAGGGTGATCACCTACGAGCAGTACTTC,CSARDRRVITYEQYF
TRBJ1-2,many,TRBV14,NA,TGTGCCAGCAGCCTCGCCGGGAGGAGGAACTATGGCTACACCTTC,CASSLAGRRNYGYTF
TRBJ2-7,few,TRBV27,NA,TGTGCCAGCAGTTCTATAAGAGAGCAGTACTTC,CASSSIREQYF
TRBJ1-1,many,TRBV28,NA,TGTGCCAGCCGGGTGCAGGGGGAAGCTTTCTTT,CASRVQGEAFF
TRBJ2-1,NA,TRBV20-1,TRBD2,TGCAGTGCTAGAGATCCTAAGCGGGGGCCGGACAATGAGCAGTTCTTC,CSARDPKRGPDNEQFF
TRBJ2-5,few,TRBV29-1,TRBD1,TGCAGCGTAGGAGGAGTGCAGGGGGTTAAGGAGACCCAGTACTTC,CSVGGVQGVKETQYF
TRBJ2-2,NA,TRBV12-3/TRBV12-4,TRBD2,TGTGCCAGCAGGACATCTAGCGGCGCGAACACCGGGGAGCTGTTTTTT,CASRTSSGANTGELFF
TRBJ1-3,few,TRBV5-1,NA,TGCGCCAGCAGCTTGGGGGATCTCGGAAACACCATATATTTT,CASSLGDLGNTIYF
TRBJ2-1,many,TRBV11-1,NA,TGTGCCAGCAGCTTAATGGCAGTCGACAATGAGCAGTTCTTC,CASSLMAVDNEQFF
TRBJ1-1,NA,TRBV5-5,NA,TGTGCCAGCAGCTTGCGGACCGGGACCGATCTCGGGGCTTTCTTT,CASSLRTGTDLGAFF
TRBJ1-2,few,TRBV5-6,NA,TGTGCCAGCAGCTTAGACAGGCGTTATGGCTACACCTTC,CASSLDRRYGYTF
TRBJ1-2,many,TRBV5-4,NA,TGTGCCAGCAGCCGCGGGGGAGATGGCTACACCTTC,CASSRGGDGYTF
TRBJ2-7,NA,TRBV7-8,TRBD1,TGTGCCAGCAGCGTGGACAGGGTTTCGTACGAGCAGTACTTC,CASSVDRVSYEQYF
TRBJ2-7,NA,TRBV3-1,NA,TGTGCCAGCAGCCAAGATCGGTGGGGGAGGTACGAGCAGTACTTC,CASSQDRWGRYEQYF
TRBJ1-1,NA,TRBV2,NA,TGTGCCAGCAGTATGGGACAATCGAACACTGAAGCTTTCTTT,CASSMGQSNTEAFF
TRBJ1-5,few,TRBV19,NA,TGTGCCAGTAGTATTCATGTGTGGGGGGCAGCCCAGCATTTT,CASSIHVWGAAQHF
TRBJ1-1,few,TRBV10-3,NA,TGTGCCATCAGTGAGTTGGAACCCTGGACGAACACTGAAGCTTTCTTT,CAISELEPWTNTEAFF
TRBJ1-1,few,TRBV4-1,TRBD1,TGCGCCAGCAGCCAAGATGACAGGGGCGGCACTGAAGCTTTCTTT,CASSQDDRGGTEAFF
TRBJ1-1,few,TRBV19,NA,TGTGCCAGTAGTTGGCGGACTGAAGCTTTCTTT,CASSWRTEAFF
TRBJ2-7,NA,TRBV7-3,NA,TGTGCCAGCAGCTCGACAGGCGGGGACGAGCAGTACTTC,CASSSTGGDEQYF